The rows below give T cell receptor beta chains drawn from one sample of a study of cytomegalovirus exposure and HLA in healthy donors. Sequencing was performed with immunoSEQ multiplex PCR; in TCRdb, only in-frame clones are kept and a portion is missing. The profile shows 150,000 to 200,000 clones, roughly 82% of them singletons. The sequenced sample was PBMCs. The source is a man in his late teens or twenties in good health and CMV-seropositive. Both conserved end residues are trimmed from each CDR3. The D gene is left open where the match is weak. Clone sizes are given selectively: once, few, many, or a class where the clone is expanded.

>-|TRBV7-2|-
ASSLRGESSYEQY
>-|TRBV7-2|few
ASSLVAGDNEQF
>TRBD2|TRBV28|-
ASIFTGGITDTQY
>TRBD1|TRBV29-1|-
SVEGQAGLGEQF
>-|TRBV2|-
ASSDWEETQY
>TRBD2|TRBV28|-
ASSTPLAGDGNEQF
>-|TRBV19|few
ASSINVGQGYEQY
>-|TRBV29-1|-
SGGLGEGREFYRNQPQH
>TRBD1|TRBV19|-
ASSMGQQNTEAF
>-|TRBV5-6|-
ASSFLSGMYNEQF
>-|TRBV23-1|-
ASSQPPSRTGQGTDTQY
>-|TRBV6-5|-
ASSLRGAGANVLT
>TRBD2|TRBV5-1|-
ASSQGLAGRSYNEQF
>-|TRBV27|-
ASSLWPGELF
>TRBD2|TRBV18|once
ASSPPLIVSGRDPLWETQY
>-|TRBV2|-
ASSRRQAIPEAF
>-|TRBV6-5|few
ASSRDSLGELF
>TRBD2|TRBV29-1|-
SVGAGGDTQY
>TRBD1|TRBV28|-
ASSRGGFSNEQF
>TRBD2|TRBV11-1|-
ASSSGRLAGYNEQF
>-|TRBV27|-
ASSLSIGTTDRADTQY
>TRBD2|TRBV20-1|-
SAPLGGLH
>TRBD1|TRBV9|once
ASSVTGTGAGNTIY
>-|TRBV4-3|-
ASSQGTRDTQY
>TRBD1|TRBV5-4|once
ASSPRTGPYEQY
>-|TRBV15|-
ATSRPPTGSTEAF
>TRBD2|TRBV7-9|-
ASSRGTSGSEQY
>TRBD1|TRBV27|-
ASSRIPGQRSDTQY
>-|TRBV28|-
AGGNQPQH
>-|TRBV5-1|-
ASSLGAINSGANVLT
>TRBD2|TRBV6-5|few
ASRSAGTGGTQY
>-|TRBV5-8|-
ASSFNAPWREDEQY
>TRBD2|TRBV10-3|-
AISEKRETYEQY